This TCR beta chain derives from a study of CD8+CD57+ T cells in acquired aplastic anemia. Study context: Average DNA yield from sorted CD4+ and CD8+ cells was roughly 3.1 ug.

Genomic DNA provided the template from which TCR beta VDJ and CDR3 profiles were obtained. MiXCR was run by TCRdb on the reads, yielding one entry per CDR3 protein. The sample lists about 160,000 distinct CDR3 sequences; more than 40% were seen once. Individuals selected for sequencing had exhibited CD8+CD57+ cell expansion on flow cytometry. All patients had severe acquired aplastic anemia. Among the patients, none had received any therapy at the time of blood sampling. Trimming removed 0 bases at V and 1 base at J, with 10 bases between. Per the germline V gene, CDR1 is SGHTS and CDR2 is YDEGEE. The CDR3 is 15 residues long.

The sequence came from a human donor with aplastic anemia. The sample consisted of sorted CD4+, CD8+, or CD8+CD57+ T cells (not recorded which) from PBMCs. This chain uses TRBV5-8 with TRBJ2-5; a possible D gene is TRBD2 (6 bases). CDR3: CASSLGQRVQETQYF. DNA for the CDR3: TGTGCCAGCAGCTTGGGACAGCGGGTCCAAGAGACCCAGTACTTC.